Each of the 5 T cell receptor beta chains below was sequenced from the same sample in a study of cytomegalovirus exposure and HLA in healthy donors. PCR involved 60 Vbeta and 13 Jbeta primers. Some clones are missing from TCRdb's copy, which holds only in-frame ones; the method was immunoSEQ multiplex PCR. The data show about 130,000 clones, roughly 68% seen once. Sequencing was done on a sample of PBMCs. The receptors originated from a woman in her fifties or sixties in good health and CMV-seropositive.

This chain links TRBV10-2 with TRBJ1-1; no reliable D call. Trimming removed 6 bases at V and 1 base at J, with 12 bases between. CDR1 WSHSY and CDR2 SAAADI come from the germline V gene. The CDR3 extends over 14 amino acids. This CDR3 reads CASRATVWNTEAFF. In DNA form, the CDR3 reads TGCGCCAGCAGGGCTACAGTGTGGAACACTGAAGCTTTCTTT.

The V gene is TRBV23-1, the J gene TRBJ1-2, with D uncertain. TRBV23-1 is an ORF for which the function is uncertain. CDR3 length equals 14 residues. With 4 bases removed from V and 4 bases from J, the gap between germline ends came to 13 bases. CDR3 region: CASSPSRGVYGYTF. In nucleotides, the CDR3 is TGCGCCAGCAGTCCTTCCCGGGGTGTCTATGGCTACACCTTC.

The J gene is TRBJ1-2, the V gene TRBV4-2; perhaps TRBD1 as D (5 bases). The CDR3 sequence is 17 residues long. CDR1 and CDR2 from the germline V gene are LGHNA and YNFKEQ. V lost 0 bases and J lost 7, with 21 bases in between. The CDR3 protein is CASSQDGAQGRAGGYTF. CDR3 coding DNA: TGTGCCAGCAGCCAAGATGGGGCCCAGGGCAGGGCTGGTGGCTACACCTTC.

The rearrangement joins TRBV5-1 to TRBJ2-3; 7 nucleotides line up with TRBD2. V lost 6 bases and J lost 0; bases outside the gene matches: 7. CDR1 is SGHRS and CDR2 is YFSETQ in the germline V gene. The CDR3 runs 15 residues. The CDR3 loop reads CASTERGSSTDTQYF. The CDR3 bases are TGCGCCAGCACAGAGCGGGGCTCTAGCACAGATACGCAGTATTTT. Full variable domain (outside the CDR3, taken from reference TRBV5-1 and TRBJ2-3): KAGVTQTPRYLIKTRGQQVTLSCSPISGHRSVSWYQQTPGQGLQFLFEYFSETQRNKGNFPGRFSGRQFSNSRSEMNVSTLELGDSALYLCASTERGSSTDTQYFGPGTRLTVL.

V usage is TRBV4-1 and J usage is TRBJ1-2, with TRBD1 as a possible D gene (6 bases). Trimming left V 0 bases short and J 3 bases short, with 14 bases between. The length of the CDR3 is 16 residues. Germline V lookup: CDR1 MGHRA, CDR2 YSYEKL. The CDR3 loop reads CASSQDGQNGYYGYTF. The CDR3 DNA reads TGCGCCAGCAGCCAAGATGGACAGAATGGTTACTATGGCTACACCTTC.